This paragraph covers one T cell receptor (beta chain) sequence. Its antigen is unknown. Study results and limitations: Tumor Tregs overlapped most with tumor, then blood, naive CD4+ cells.

The J segment lost 9 bases and the V segment lost 5 bases, leaving 9 bases of the junction unmatched. The germline CDR1 and CDR2 sequences are MDHEN and SYDVKM. This CDR3 is built from 14 residues. Semi-nested PCR with Nested Universal Primer A followed constant-region reverse priming of full-length variable regions. TCRdb reprocessed the 5' RACE reads with MiXCR, giving one entry per CDR3 protein. The table shows over 40,000 distinct CDR3 sequences, with around 28% occurring only once. Memory CD4+ T cells were sorted as CD4+CD45RO+CD25- cells. The chain has TRBV28 and TRBJ2-7; 11 bases line up with TRBD1. Input material: tumor-infiltrating memory CD4+ T cells sorted from the breast tumor. Described subset: memory CD4+ T cells, CD4+CD45RO+CD25-. The clonotype comes from a female donor with breast cancer. CDR3 protein: CASSTPGQGDGQYF. For the CDR3, the DNA is TGTGCCAGCAGTACCCCGGGACAGGGGGACGGGCAGTACTTC.